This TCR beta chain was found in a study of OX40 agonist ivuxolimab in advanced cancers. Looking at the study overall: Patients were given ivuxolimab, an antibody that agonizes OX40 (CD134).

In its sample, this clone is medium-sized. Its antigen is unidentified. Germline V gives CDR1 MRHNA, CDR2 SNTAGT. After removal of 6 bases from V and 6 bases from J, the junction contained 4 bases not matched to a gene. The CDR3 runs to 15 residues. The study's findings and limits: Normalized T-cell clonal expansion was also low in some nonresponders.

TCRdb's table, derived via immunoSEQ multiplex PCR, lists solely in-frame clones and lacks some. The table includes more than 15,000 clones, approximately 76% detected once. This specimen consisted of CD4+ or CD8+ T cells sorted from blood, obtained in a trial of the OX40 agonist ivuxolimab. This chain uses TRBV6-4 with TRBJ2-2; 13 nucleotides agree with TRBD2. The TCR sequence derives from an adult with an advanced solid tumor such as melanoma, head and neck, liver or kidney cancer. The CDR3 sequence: CASSRTSGSAGELFF. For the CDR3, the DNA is TGTGCCAGCAGCCGGACTAGCGGGAGTGCCGGGGAGCTGTTTTTT.